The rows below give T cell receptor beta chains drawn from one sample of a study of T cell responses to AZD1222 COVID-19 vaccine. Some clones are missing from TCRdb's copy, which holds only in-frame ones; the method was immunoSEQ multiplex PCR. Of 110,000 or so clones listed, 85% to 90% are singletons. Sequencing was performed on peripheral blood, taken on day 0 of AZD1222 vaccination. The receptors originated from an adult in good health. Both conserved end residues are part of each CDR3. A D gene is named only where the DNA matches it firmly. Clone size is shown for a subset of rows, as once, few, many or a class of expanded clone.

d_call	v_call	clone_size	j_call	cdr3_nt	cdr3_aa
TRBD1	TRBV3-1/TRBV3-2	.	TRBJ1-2	TGTGCCAGCAGCCAAGATCTTTTGGGACAGGGCTATGGCTACACCTTC	CASSQDLLGQGYGYTF
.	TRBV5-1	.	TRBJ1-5	TGCGCCAGGAGAGATCAGCCCCAGCATTTT	CARRDQPQHF
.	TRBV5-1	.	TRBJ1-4	TGCGCCAGCAGCTTGTATCAGGGATATAATGAAAAACTGTTTTTT	CASSLYQGYNEKLFF
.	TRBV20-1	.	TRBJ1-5	TGCAGTGCTAGTGGCGGTAATCAGCCCCAGCATTTT	CSASGGNQPQHF
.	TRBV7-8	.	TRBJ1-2	TGTGCCAGCAGCCCAAACACCGGGCCGTATTCTGGGGGCTACACCTTC	CASSPNTGPYSGGYTF
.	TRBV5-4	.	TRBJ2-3	TGTGCCAGCAGCTTGGGCCCGTCTGGGGATACGCAGTATTTT	CASSLGPSGDTQYF
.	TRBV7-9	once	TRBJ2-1	TGTGCCAGCAGCCTCAGGGGAACTTCCTACAATGAGCAGTTCTTC	CASSLRGTSYNEQFF
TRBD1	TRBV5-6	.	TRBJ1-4	TGTGCCAGCAGCCGGGACAGGGGAGCGGGGGGGAATGAAAAACTGTTTTTT	CASSRDRGAGGNEKLFF
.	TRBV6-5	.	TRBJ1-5	TGTGCCAGCAGTTACTCGAGTGATCAGCCCCAGCATTTT	CASSYSSDQPQHF
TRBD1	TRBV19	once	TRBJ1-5	TGTGCCAGTAGTATAGGGACAGGGATTCAATTTAGCAATCAGCCCCAGCATTTT	CASSIGTGIQFSNQPQHF
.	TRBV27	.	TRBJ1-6	TGTGCCAGCAGTTGGGGGGTGAATTCACCCCTCCACTTT	CASSWGVNSPLHF